Listed here are 7 T cell receptor beta chains from one sample, sequenced in a study of T cells in tumors after PD-1 blockade. Assay: immunoSEQ multiplex PCR; the TCRdb copy retains only in-frame clones and omits some. Found here are about 47,000 clones, more than 75% of them singletons; the top ten hold 16%. This specimen was PBMCs, taken before anti-PD-1 treatment. These receptor sequences come from a human donor with basal cell carcinoma.

The chain recombines TRBV11-3 with TRBJ2-5; either TRBD1 or TRBD2 may supply D (5 bases each). Germline-derived CDR1 and CDR2 are SGHNT and YENEEA. Trimming removed 5 bases at V and 2 bases at J, with 15 bases between. The CDR3 runs to 15 residues. In DNA form, the CDR3 reads TGTGCCAGCAGCCCGGGAATTGACAGACAAGAGACCCAGTACTTC. It codes for CASSPGIDRQETQYF.

Turning to this clone: No conserved phenylalanine or tryptophan is present at the end of the CDR3, so a read error is the likely explanation. Because the CDR3's place on the DNA is in doubt, the DNA is left out and the CDR3 is given as listed by TCRdb. This chain joins TRBV1 and TRBJ2-7; the table's TRBD1 call for D was not verified on the DNA. TRBV1 is designated a pseudogene. The CDR3 region is 10 residues in length, termini included. The CDR3 is CTSSQVNDKA.

This chain connects TRBV13 to TRBJ2-2; 15 bases agree with TRBD2. With 7 bases clipped from V and 3 bases from J, the junction kept 6 bases outside the gene matches. The CDR3 totals 17 residues. Germline lookup yields CDR1 PRHDT and CDR2 FYEKMQ (reference sequence). In nucleotides, the CDR3 is TGTGCCAGCACCGGACTAGCGGGAGGGCCCGACACCGGGGAGCTGTTTTTT. Translating it yields CASTGLAGGPDTGELFF.

This chain uses TRBV28 with TRBJ1-2, with D maybe TRBD1 (6 bases). The CDR3 consists of 13 residues. Trimming cost V 8 bases and J 4 bases, with 14 bases left between them. Germline lookup yields CDR1 MDHEN and CDR2 SYDVKM. The CDR3 DNA follows: TGTGCCAGCTCCTATAGGGGGACCTATGGCTACACCTTC. It codes for CASSYRGTYGYTF.

The sample holds a few counts of this clone. The chain recombines TRBV5-1 with TRBJ2-1, with 9 nucleotides matching TRBD1. The junction had 3 bases not matched to a gene; V was cut back by 5 bases and J by 0 bases. The CDR3 loop spans 15 amino acids. The germline CDR1 and CDR2 sequences are SGHRS and YFSETQ. CDR3 residues: CASRPQGASYNEQFF. CDR3 DNA sequence: TGCGCCAGCAGGCCACAGGGGGCCTCCTACAATGAGCAGTTCTTC.

This chain joins TRBV5-1 and TRBJ1-2; D not resolved. Trimming removed 0 bases at V and 2 bases at J, with 5 bases between. Germline CDR1 and CDR2: SGHRS and YFSETQ. This CDR3 has 13 residues. CDR3 DNA sequence: TGCGCCAGCAGCTTGGACGCGAACTATGGCTACACCTTC. Its protein is CASSLDANYGYTF.

The chain is built from TRBV19 and TRBJ1-5; no clear D. Trimming took off 1 base at V and 6 bases at J, with 7 bases between the two ends. The CDR3 spans 13 residues. Germline V CDR1 and CDR2: LNHDA, SQIVND (reference sequence). This chain's CDR3 is CASSIVSGQPQHF. In nucleotides, the CDR3 is TGTGCCAGTAGTATAGTCTCCGGTCAGCCCCAGCATTTT.